The 16 T cell receptor beta chains in this list originate from one sample, sequenced in a study of blood T cell repertoires in COVID-19. Method: immunoSEQ multiplex PCR; TCRdb's copy keeps in-frame clones and lacks some. The sample carries a few hundred thousand clones, approximately 83% recorded once. Sequenced: peripheral blood. The receptors derive from a woman in her sixties with acute or convalescent COVID-19.

The V call is TRBV4-2, the J call TRBJ1-2, with 7 positions matching TRBD1. The germline V gene encodes CDR1 LGHNA and CDR2 YNFKEQ. J gave up 4 bases and V 1 base, and 3 bases lay outside the gene matches. The CDR3 consists of 14 residues. The CDR3 region has the DNA TGTGCCAGCAGCCAAGTCCGGGACAGCTATGGCTACACCTTC. Protein sequence: CASSQVRDSYGYTF.

This clone was seen just once. V is TRBV3-1 (or the pseudogene TRBV3-2) and J is TRBJ2-7, with unresolved D. Germline values: CDR1 LGHDT, CDR2 YNNKEL (reference sequence). V lost 2 bases and J lost 1, with 12 bases in between. This CDR3 is built from 15 residues. The CDR3 is CASSQMLYRSYEQYF. CDR3 sequence (DNA): TGTGCCAGCAGCCAAATGTTATACAGATCCTACGAGCAGTACTTC.

The chain recombines TRBV7-9 with TRBJ1-1; D is ambiguous. Germline assignment: CDR1 SEHNR and CDR2 FQNEAQ (reference sequence). This CDR3 spans 12 amino acids. V was clipped by 1 base and J by 9 bases, with 9 bases between them. CDR3: CASSLEPTQAFF. The CDR3 region has the DNA TGTGCCAGCAGCTTAGAACCTACCCAAGCTTTCTTT.

The chain recombines TRBV29-1 with TRBJ2-1; 9 bases align to TRBD1. Germline V gives CDR1 SQVTM, CDR2 ANQGSEA. This CDR3 is built from 13 residues. The trim removed 6 bases at V and 7 bases at J, leaving 7 bases unmatched. In DNA form, the CDR3 reads TGCAGCGTCCTCTACAGGGGGCCGAATGAGCAGTTCTTC. This gives the protein CSVLYRGPNEQFF.

The V and J genes are TRBV10-1 and TRBJ1-5; a possible D gene is TRBD1 (5 bases). Trimming removed 0 bases at V and 0 bases at J, with 12 bases between. Germline V gives CDR1 WNHNN, CDR2 SYGVQD (reference sequence). The CDR3 contains 17 residues. CDR3 in amino acids: CASSESGQLYSNQPQHF. The CDR3 nucleotides read TGCGCCAGCAGTGAGTCGGGGCAGCTTTATAGCAATCAGCCCCAGCATTTT.

The chain has TRBV18 and TRBJ2-7, with D perhaps matching TRBD1 (6 bases). Deletions cut 3 bases from V and 4 bases from J, with 13 bases between. The germline V gene has CDR1 KGHSH and CDR2 LQKENI. The CDR3 loop spans 14 amino acids. The chain's CDR3 is CASSPSRDKYEQYF. As DNA, the CDR3 is TGTGCCAGCTCACCGTCCCGGGACAAATACGAGCAGTACTTC.

The chain recombines TRBV4-1 with TRBJ1-5, with TRBD1 matching over 7 bases. Germline CDR1 and CDR2: MGHRA and YSYEKL. Trimming at V came to 0 bases and at J to 0 bases, leaving 8 bases not matched to a gene. The CDR3 spans 18 residues. The DNA for the CDR3 is TGCGCCAGCAGCCAAGATATCAGCAGGGGGAATAGCAATCAGCCCCAGCATTTT. This translates into CASSQDISRGNSNQPQHF.

The genes are TRBV7-8 and TRBJ2-3; no firm D call. The CDR3 has 13 amino acids. Germline CDR1 SGHVS, CDR2 FQNEAQ. V was trimmed by 3 bases and J by 5 bases, leaving 9 bases between them. The CDR3 region has the DNA TGTGCCAGCAGCTTTCGTTCGGGAGATACGCAGTATTTT. It codes for CASSFRSGDTQYF.

The chain couples TRBV11-3 to TRBJ2-1; TRBD2 agrees at 8 bases. The CDR3 loop spans 17 amino acids. With 5 bases clipped from V and 7 bases from J, the junction kept 16 bases outside the gene matches. Germline CDR1 is SGHNT and CDR2 is YENEEA. This chain's CDR3 is CASSPGVAGPSENEQFF. Written as DNA, the CDR3 is TGTGCCAGCAGCCCCGGGGTAGCGGGGCCTTCCGAGAATGAGCAGTTCTTC.

This clone was seen a few times. CDR3 protein: CASSGTSQHNSPLHF. CDR3 nucleotides: TGTGCCAGCAGCGGGACAAGCCAACATAATTCACCCCTCCACTTT. The chain links TRBV9 to TRBJ1-6, with a possible D match to TRBD1 (5 bases). In germline, CDR1 is SGDLS, CDR2 YYNGEE. The CDR3 contains 15 residues. Trimming removed 3 bases at V and 5 bases at J, with 12 bases between.

The V call is TRBV11-1, the J call TRBJ2-2; D unclear. Trimming shortened V by 3 bases and J by 4 bases, and 9 bases separated the two germline ends. The CDR3 consists of 14 residues. The germline gives CDR1 SGHAT, CDR2 FQDESV (reference sequence). CDR3 in DNA: TGTGCCAGCAGCTTGAGTGGTAGCACCGGGGAGCTGTTTTTT. It specifies CASSLSGSTGELFF.

The V call is TRBV10-3, the J call TRBJ1-5; 9 nucleotides match TRBD1. Germline V CDR1 and CDR2: ENHRY, SYGVKD. V lost 1 base and J lost 4; bases outside the gene matches: 2. The CDR3 contains 15 residues. The chain's CDR3 is CAISELGQGNQPQHF. The CDR3 DNA is TGTGCCATCAGTGAGTTGGGACAGGGTAATCAGCCCCAGCATTTT.

This chain's CDR3 is CAISALADTQYF. The CDR3 region has the DNA TGTGCCATCAGTGCCCTAGCGGATACGCAGTATTTT. This sequence joins TRBV10-3 and TRBJ2-3; D might be TRBD2 (6 bases). The V end lost 4 bases, the J end lost 6 bases, and 8 bases lay between the germline ends. CDR3 length: 12 residues. From germline, CDR1 is ENHRY and CDR2 SYGVKD.

This chain joins TRBV30 and TRBJ2-2, with a tentative D call TRBD2 (5 bases). This CDR3 is 15 amino acids long. The V end lost 1 base, the J end lost 4 bases, and 13 bases lay between the germline ends. CDR1 and CDR2 (germline): GTSNPN, SVGIG (reference sequence). The CDR3 DNA is TGTGCCTGGAGTGCGGCCGGGGTAGGCACCGGGGAGCTGTTTTTT. Translated: CAWSAAGVGTGELFF.

The chain is built from TRBV6-5 and TRBJ2-3, with TRBD2 matching over 7 bases. The junction had 10 bases not matched to a gene; V was cut back by 7 bases and J by 3 bases. The CDR3 spans 15 residues. CDR1 and CDR2 from the germline V gene are MNHEY and SVGAGI. The chain's CDR3 is CASKGTGGFTDTQYF. Here the CDR3 DNA reads TGTGCCAGCAAAGGAACGGGGGGTTTTACAGATACGCAGTATTTT.

This clone has just a few counts. The chain employs TRBV7-2 and TRBJ1-2; no reliable D call. This CDR3 is built from 13 residues. Germline V lookup: CDR1 SGHTA, CDR2 FQGNSA. Trimming stripped 1 base from V and 5 bases from J, with 8 bases between. The CDR3 region is CASSLGDRYGYTF. In DNA, the CDR3 is TGTGCCAGCAGCTTAGGAGATAGATATGGCTACACCTTC.